Following are 29 T cell receptor beta chains from one sample sequenced in a study of cytomegalovirus exposure and HLA in healthy donors. The PCR employed 60 Vbeta primers together with 13 Jbeta primers. Only in-frame clones appear in the TCRdb table, and some are missing; sequencing was by immunoSEQ multiplex PCR. The sample totals about 120,000 clones. Material: PBMCs. The origin of the receptors is a man under 40 in good health and CMV-seronegative.

CDR3: CASSFQGAPGYTF. In DNA form, the CDR3 reads TGTGCCAGCAGCTTCCAGGGGGCGCCTGGCTACACCTTC. The genes are TRBV7-9 and TRBJ1-2; the match to TRBD1 covers 8 bases. The CDR3 length is 13 residues. Losses at the gene ends were 3 bases for V and 7 bases for J; bases not matched to a gene: 4. From germline, CDR1 is SEHNR and CDR2 FQNEAQ (reference sequence).

V usage is TRBV7-9 and J usage is TRBJ2-7; D gene uncertain. There are 14 residues in the CDR3. The germline CDR1 and CDR2 sequences are SEHNR and FQNEAQ (reference sequence). Trimming left V 2 bases short and J 6 bases short, with 14 bases between. The DNA for the CDR3 is TGTGCCAGCAGCTTAATCAGCCGCTCGGGCGAGCAGTACTTC. Protein sequence: CASSLISRSGEQYF.

The chain employs TRBV6-1 and TRBJ2-5, with a tentative D call TRBD1 (6 bases). This CDR3 has 14 residues. Trimming left V 1 base short and J 4 bases short, with 10 bases between. Germline V gene sequence: CDR1 MNHNS, CDR2 SASEGT. CDR3 bases: TGTGCCAGCAGTGAAGGGCAGGGGCGAGAGACCCAGTACTTC. It codes for CASSEGQGRETQYF.

The chain joins TRBV2 to TRBJ2-7, with D possibly TRBD1 on 5 matching bases. The CDR3 is made up of 15 amino acids. Germline-derived CDR1 and CDR2 are SNHLY and FYNNEI. Deletions cut 1 base from V and 4 bases from J, with 14 bases between. CDR3 DNA sequence: TGTGCCAGCAGTGAAGAGGCAGGGATTTGGTACGAGCAGTACTTC. It translates to CASSEEAGIWYEQYF. Full variable domain (missing parts from reference TRBV2 and TRBJ2-7): EPEVTQTPSHQVTQMGQEVILRCVPISNHLYFYWYRQILGQKVEFLVSFYNNEISEKSEIFDDQFSVERPDGSNFTLKIRSTKLEDSAMYFCASSEEAGIWYEQYFGPGTRLTVT.

The chain couples TRBV15 to TRBJ2-7; D may be TRBD2 (6 bases). The V gene's germline CDR1 is LNHNV and CDR2 YYDKDF (reference sequence). The CDR3 has 15 amino acids. Trimming stripped 3 bases from V and 0 bases from J, with 12 bases between. The CDR3 sequence: CATSRGGLSSYEQYF. CDR3 DNA sequence: TGTGCCACCAGCAGGGGGGGACTTAGCTCCTACGAGCAGTACTTC.

This rearrangement joins TRBV6-6 to TRBJ2-3; possible D gene TRBD1, 5 bases. V lost 4 bases and J 3 bases, leaving 14 bases between the germline ends. This CDR3 has 15 residues. CDR1 and CDR2 (germline): MNHNY, SVGAGI (reference sequence). For the CDR3, the DNA is TGTGCCAGCAGTTCCCCGGAAGACAGTACAGATACGCAGTATTTT. Protein: CASSSPEDSTDTQYF.

This sequence joins TRBV5-6 and TRBJ1-1; 7 bases agree with TRBD1. The CDR3 extends over 15 amino acids. The V segment lost 1 base and the J segment 1 base; nucleotides outside the gene matches: 4. From germline, CDR1 is SGHDT and CDR2 YYEEEE. Here the CDR3 reads CASSLFDRENTEAFF. As DNA, the CDR3 is TGTGCCAGCAGCTTGTTCGACAGGGAGAACACTGAAGCTTTCTTT.

The chain links TRBV18 to TRBJ2-1; D remains ambiguous. The CDR3 is 15 amino acids. Trimming shortened V by 6 bases and J by 5 bases, and 17 bases separated the two germline ends. Germline loops: CDR1 KGHSH, CDR2 LQKENI. CDR3 sequence: CASSLRIGGDNEQFF. CDR3 bases: TGTGCCAGCTCCCTAAGGATCGGCGGTGACAATGAGCAGTTCTTC.

The chain is built from TRBV6-6 and TRBJ1-1; D is possibly TRBD1 (5 bases). Germline loops: CDR1 MNHNY, CDR2 SVGAGI (reference sequence). The CDR3 length is 14 residues. V was trimmed by 0 bases and J by 1 base, leaving 6 bases between them. The CDR3 is CASSYSGGNTEAFF. The CDR3 nucleotides read TGTGCCAGCAGTTACTCGGGGGGGAACACTGAAGCTTTCTTT.

The rearrangement joins TRBV5-4 to TRBJ2-3, with 7 nucleotides matching TRBD1. This CDR3 is 13 amino acids long. Germline V gene lookup returns CDR1 SGHNT and CDR2 YYREEE (reference sequence). V dropped 9 bases and J dropped 2; count of bases not matched to a gene: 6. CDR3 sequence reads: CAIQTGHTDTQYF. The CDR3 DNA is TGTGCCATCCAGACAGGGCACACAGATACGCAGTATTTT.

V gene TRBV6-5 combines with J gene TRBJ1-1; TRBD1 might be the D (5 bases). V shed 8 bases and J shed 4 bases, with 14 bases lying between them. The germline CDR1 and CDR2 sequences are MNHEY and SVGAGI. The CDR3 covers 13 residues. The CDR3 reads CASRVGASTEAFF. CDR3 nucleotide sequence: TGTGCCAGCCGAGTAGGGGCTAGCACTGAAGCTTTCTTT.

The chain uses TRBV6-1 and TRBJ1-2; D call uncertain. V lost 2 bases to trimming and J lost 8 bases, with 12 bases between them. This CDR3 spans 13 amino acids. The germline gives CDR1 MNHNS, CDR2 SASEGT. The CDR3 spells CASSETLMRGYTF. The CDR3 bases are TGTGCCAGCAGTGAAACTCTAATGCGGGGCTACACCTTC.

DNA for the CDR3: TGTGCCAGCAGCTCTTTCTACAATGAGCAGTTCTTC. Protein: CASSSFYNEQFF. This rearrangement joins TRBV7-2 to TRBJ2-1; D is unresolved. Per the germline V gene, CDR1 is SGHTA and CDR2 is FQGNSA. This CDR3 has 12 amino acids. Trimming took 4 bases from V and 3 from J, leaving 4 bases between them. Supplemented by reference TRBV7-2 and TRBJ2-1, the full variable domain reads GAGVSQSPSNKVTEKGKDVELRCDPISGHTALYWYRQSLGQGLEFLIYFQGNSAPDKSGLPSDRFSAERTGGSVSTLTIQRTQQEDSAVYLCASSSFYNEQFFGPGTRLTVL.

The rearrangement uses TRBV12-5 and TRBJ1-5; a possible D gene is TRBD1 (6 bases). Looked up from germline, CDR1 is LGHNT and CDR2 is FRNRAP. V lost 3 bases, J lost 7 bases, and 22 bases lay in between. The CDR3 has 17 residues. The CDR3 DNA sequence: TGTGCTAGTGGTTTAACCGGCACAGGGTTTGGTTTCCAGCCCCAGCATTTT. As protein: CASGLTGTGFGFQPQHF.

The J gene is TRBJ1-5, the V gene TRBV10-3; D ambiguous. Germline CDR1 is ENHRY and CDR2 is SYGVKD. Between the trimmed V and J ends, which lost 0 bases and 0 bases, there was a span of 9 bases. The CDR3 has 16 amino acids. The CDR3 spells CAISESPVYSNQPQHF. In DNA, the CDR3 is TGTGCCATCAGTGAGTCGCCAGTTTATAGCAATCAGCCCCAGCATTTT.

V gene TRBV9 combines with J gene TRBJ2-2, with 7 bases aligning to TRBD1. The CDR3 is made up of 15 amino acids. Germline V gene lookup returns CDR1 SGDLS and CDR2 YYNGEE. V shed 5 bases and J 1 base; nucleotides not matched to a gene: 5. DNA of the CDR3: TGTGCCAGCAGTAAAGGGGGCGGGAACACCGGGGAGCTGTTTTTT. This encodes CASSKGGGNTGELFF.

The V call is TRBV7-9, the J call TRBJ1-2; the match to TRBD1 covers 7 bases. Germline V CDR1 and CDR2: SEHNR, FQNEAQ (reference sequence). Trimming took 7 bases from V and 5 from J; bases not matched to a gene: 4. The CDR3 is made up of 12 amino acids. This chain's CDR3 is CASKGAGYGYTF. CDR3 sequence (DNA): TGTGCCAGCAAGGGGGCAGGGTATGGCTACACCTTC. Full variable domain (rest looked up from reference TRBV7-9 and TRBJ1-2): DTGVSQNPRHKITKRGQNVTFRCDPISEHNRLYWYRQTLGQGPEFLTYFQNEAQLEKSRLLSDRFSAERPKGSFSTLEIQRTEQGDSAMYLCASKGAGYGYTFGSGTRLTVV.

The rearrangement joins TRBV5-1 to TRBJ1-1; D is unresolved. From germline, CDR1 is SGHRS and CDR2 YFSETQ. The CDR3 covers 15 residues. Trimming stripped 5 bases from V and 3 bases from J, with 17 bases between. CDR3 in amino acids: CASRLDGGGDTEAFF. In nucleotides, the CDR3 is TGCGCCAGCAGGCTTGACGGCGGCGGGGACACTGAAGCTTTCTTT.

The chain has TRBV19 and TRBJ2-1; 10 bases align to TRBD1. The CDR3 runs 16 residues. V lost 5 bases and J lost 3; bases outside the gene matches: 7. Per germline, CDR1 LNHDA and CDR2 SQIVND (reference sequence). CDR3 coding DNA: TGTGCCAGTAGTTTTGGGACAGGGGACTTCTACAATGAGCAGTTCTTC. Translated: CASSFGTGDFYNEQFF. Full variable domain (missing parts from reference TRBV19 and TRBJ2-1): DGGITQSPKYLFRKEGQNVTLSCEQNLNHDAMYWYRQDPGQGLRLIYYSQIVNDFQKGDIAEGYSVSREKKESFPLTVTSAQKNPTAFYLCASSFGTGDFYNEQFFGPGTRLTVL.

The rearrangement uses TRBV19 and TRBJ1-1, with D possibly being TRBD1 (6 bases). V was cut by 4 bases and J by 10 bases, with 16 bases left in between. Germline V gene sequence: CDR1 LNHDA, CDR2 SQIVND (reference sequence). This CDR3 comprises 13 residues. In DNA form, the CDR3 reads TGTGCCAGTAGTACACAACAGGGTCGGGGAGCTTTCTTT. Translating it yields CASSTQQGRGAFF.

V is TRBV7-8 and J is TRBJ1-2; D not resolved. The CDR3 extends over 14 amino acids. Trimming took 5 bases from V and 4 from J, leaving 14 bases between them. Germline values: CDR1 SGHVS, CDR2 FQNEAQ. The CDR3 DNA follows: TGTGCCAGCAGCCTCGGCGGGGTCGGCTATGGCTACACCTTC. Protein product: CASSLGGVGYGYTF.

The chain links TRBV29-1 to TRBJ2-1; the D gene is possibly TRBD1 (6 bases). CDR3 length: 15 amino acids. CDR1 is SQVTM and CDR2 is ANQGSEA in the germline V gene. Trimming stripped 3 bases from V and 8 bases from J, with 20 bases between. The chain's CDR3 is CSVEGSLTGNYEQFF. The CDR3, as DNA: TGCAGCGTTGAGGGAAGCCTAACAGGGAATTATGAGCAGTTCTTC.

The rearrangement uses TRBV7-8 and TRBJ1-6, with 7 bases fitting TRBD1. After removal of 1 base from V and 10 bases from J, the junction contained 7 bases not matched to a gene. This CDR3 is 15 amino acids long. The germline V gene encodes CDR1 SGHVS and CDR2 FQNEAQ. The CDR3: CASSLETGLGSPLHF. In DNA form, the CDR3 reads TGTGCCAGCAGCTTAGAGACAGGGCTCGGGTCACCCCTCCACTTT.

The V gene is TRBV7-7, the J gene TRBJ2-2, with 8 bases that match TRBD1. The germline CDR1 and CDR2 sequences are SSHAT and FNYEAQ (reference sequence). This CDR3 spans 12 amino acids. Unmatched junction bases numbered 0, after V lost 5 bases and J lost 7 bases. The CDR3 protein is CASSDRGGELFF. The CDR3 DNA reads TGTGCCAGCAGCGACAGGGGCGGGGAGCTGTTTTTT.

The V gene is TRBV5-1, the J gene TRBJ2-2; 9 bases line up with TRBD2. Germline loops: CDR1 SGHRS, CDR2 YFSETQ. CDR3 size: 16 residues. V was clipped by 0 bases and J by 6 bases; unmatched bases: 6. CDR3 coding DNA: TGCGCCAGCAGCTTGGCGGCGGGGGGGGCCGCCGGGGAGCTGTTTTTT. Encoded protein: CASSLAAGGAAGELFF.

This rearrangement joins TRBV28 to TRBJ1-2; no firm D call. Germline CDR1 is MDHEN and CDR2 is SYDVKM. V lost 5 bases and J 8 bases, leaving 21 bases between the germline ends. CDR3 length: 15 amino acids. In nucleotides, the CDR3 is TGTGCCAGCAGTCCCGACCTGAGCGCGTCCTACGGCTACACCTTC. This gives the protein CASSPDLSASYGYTF.

The V gene is TRBV5-1, the J gene TRBJ2-7, with 8 bases lining up with TRBD1. V shed 5 bases and J 5 bases; nucleotides not matched to a gene: 18. Germline V gene lookup returns CDR1 SGHRS and CDR2 YFSETQ. The CDR3 covers 17 residues. The CDR3 protein is CASSPRQGRTRENEQYF. The CDR3 coding sequence is TGCGCCAGCAGTCCTCGACAGGGGAGAACGAGAGAGAACGAGCAGTACTTC.

The genes are TRBV7-9 and TRBJ1-3, with 8 positions matching TRBD1. The CDR3 contains 16 residues. From germline, CDR1 is SEHNR and CDR2 FQNEAQ (reference sequence). With 5 bases clipped from V and 2 bases from J, the junction kept 8 bases outside the gene matches. This CDR3 is CASSPGQGRTGNTIYF. Here the CDR3 DNA reads TGTGCCAGCAGCCCCGGACAGGGAAGAACTGGAAACACCATATATTTT. The whole variable domain, filled in from reference TRBV7-9 and TRBJ1-3, reads DTGVSQNPRHKITKRGQNVTFRCDPISEHNRLYWYRQTLGQGPEFLTYFQNEAQLEKSRLLSDRFSAERPKGSFSTLEIQRTEQGDSAMYLCASSPGQGRTGNTIYFGEGSWLTVV.

The chain has TRBV12-5 and TRBJ2-1, with 12 nucleotides matching TRBD2. The germline CDR1 and CDR2 sequences are LGHNT and FRNRAP. The CDR3 contains 14 residues. V lost 5 bases and J lost 9; bases outside the gene matches: 5. In nucleotides, the CDR3 is TGTGCTAGTGGTGCTAGCGGGGGGGCCCGTGAGCAGTTCTTC. The encoded protein is CASGASGGAREQFF.